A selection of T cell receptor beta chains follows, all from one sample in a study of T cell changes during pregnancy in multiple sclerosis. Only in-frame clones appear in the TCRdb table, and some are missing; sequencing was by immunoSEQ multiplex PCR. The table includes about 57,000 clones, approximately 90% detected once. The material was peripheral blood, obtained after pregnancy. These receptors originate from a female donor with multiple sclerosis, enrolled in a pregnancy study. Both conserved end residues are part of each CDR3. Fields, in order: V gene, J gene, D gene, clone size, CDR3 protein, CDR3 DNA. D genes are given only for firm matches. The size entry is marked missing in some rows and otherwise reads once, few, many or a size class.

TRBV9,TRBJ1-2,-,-,CASSVDQYDGYTF,TGTGCCAGCAGCGTAGACCAGTACGATGGCTACACCTTC
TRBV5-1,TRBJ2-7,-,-,CASSWAHPSYEQYF,TGCGCCAGCAGCTGGGCCCATCCCTCCTACGAGCAGTACTTC
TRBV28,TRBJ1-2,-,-,CASSLVAGVNGYTF,TGTGCCAGCAGTTTAGTGGCAGGGGTGAATGGCTACACCTTC
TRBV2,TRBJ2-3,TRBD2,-,CASSEARGGLDTQYF,TGTGCCAGCAGTGAAGCGCGGGGGGGTTTAGATACGCAGTATTTT
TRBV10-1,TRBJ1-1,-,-,CASSEFSTTGTEAFF,TGCGCCAGCAGTGAGTTCAGTACGACGGGCACTGAAGCTTTCTTT
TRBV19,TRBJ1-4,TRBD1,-,CASRRQGQGEKLFF,TGTGCCAGTAGAAGACAGGGGCAGGGTGAAAAACTGTTTTTT
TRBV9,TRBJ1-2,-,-,CASNQTSGGTPRLGGYTF,TGTGCCAGCAACCAAACCTCTGGGGGGACCCCCCGGCTAGGTGGCTACACCTTC
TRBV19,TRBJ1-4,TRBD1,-,CASTRDRGGNEKLFF,TGTGCCAGTACCCGCGACAGGGGAGGAAATGAAAAACTGTTTTTT
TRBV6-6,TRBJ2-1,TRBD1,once,CASSLAGDRAIF,TGTGCCAGCAGCCTGGCTGGGGACAGGGCCATCTTC
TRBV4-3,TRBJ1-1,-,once,CASSQGQQPNTEAFF,TGCGCCAGCAGCCAAGGCCAACAGCCGAACACTGAAGCTTTCTTT
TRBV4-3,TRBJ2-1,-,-,CASSQFRGNEQFF,TGCGCCAGCAGCCAGTTCCGGGGAAATGAGCAGTTCTTC
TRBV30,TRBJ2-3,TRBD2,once,CASTSGGKADTQYF,TGTGCCTCGACTAGCGGGGGGAAGGCAGATACGCAGTATTTT
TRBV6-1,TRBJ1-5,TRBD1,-,CASSEGGTGPQPQHF,TGTGCCAGCAGTGAAGGAGGGACAGGGCCTCAGCCCCAGCATTTT
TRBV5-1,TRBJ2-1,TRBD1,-,CASCLQGGLNNEQFF,TGCGCCAGCTGCCTACAGGGGGGCCTTAACAATGAGCAGTTCTTC
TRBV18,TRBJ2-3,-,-,CASSPPMKDSYTQYF,TGTGCCAGCTCACCACCCATGAAGGACAGCTACACGCAGTATTTT
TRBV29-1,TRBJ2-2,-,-,CSVESRGTGELFF,TGCAGCGTTGAAAGCAGGGGTACCGGGGAGCTGTTTTTT